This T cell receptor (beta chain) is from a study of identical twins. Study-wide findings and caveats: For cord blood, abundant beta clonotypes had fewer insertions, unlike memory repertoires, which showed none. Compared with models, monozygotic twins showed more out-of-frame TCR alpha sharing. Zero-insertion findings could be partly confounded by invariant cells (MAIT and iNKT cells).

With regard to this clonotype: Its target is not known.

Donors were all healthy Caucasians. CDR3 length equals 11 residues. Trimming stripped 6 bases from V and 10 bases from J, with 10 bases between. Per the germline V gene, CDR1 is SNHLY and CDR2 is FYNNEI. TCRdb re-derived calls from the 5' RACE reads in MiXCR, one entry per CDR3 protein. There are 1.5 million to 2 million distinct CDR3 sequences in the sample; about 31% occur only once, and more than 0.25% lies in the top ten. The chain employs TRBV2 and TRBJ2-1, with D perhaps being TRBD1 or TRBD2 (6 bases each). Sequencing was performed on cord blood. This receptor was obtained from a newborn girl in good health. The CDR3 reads CASRRGTEQFF. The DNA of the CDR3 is TGTGCCAGCAGACGCGGGACAGAGCAGTTCTTC.